This TCR beta chain was identified during a study of blood T cell repertoires in COVID-19. V gave up 0 bases and J gave up 0 bases, with 9 bases separating them. Germline V gives CDR1 LGHDT, CDR2 YNNKEL (reference sequence). The CDR3 has 16 residues. The table came from immunoSEQ multiplex PCR; TCRdb's copy has only in-frame clones and leaves some out. The sample consists of fewer than 75,000 clones, 90% of them appearing once. The material sequenced was peripheral blood. The receptor comes from a human donor in a cohort sampled during active COVID-19. This chain joins TRBV3-1 (or the pseudogene TRBV3-2) and TRBJ1-3; no clear D gene. The CDR3 here is CASSQDVRASGNTIYF. Here the CDR3 DNA reads TGTGCCAGCAGCCAAGATGTAAGAGCCTCTGGAAACACCATATATTTT.